This passage covers 26 T cell receptor beta chains from one sample sequenced in a study of beta chain features in type 1 diabetes. General observations from the study: For Type 1 diabetes patients, all four CD4+ subsets carried TCRB CDR3s that were moderately but significantly shorter.

For these TCRs, the target antigens are not known. The whole isolated RNA underwent reverse transcription, so sequencing captured expressed TCRB transcripts. Clones were read by immunoSEQ multiplex PCR, and TCRdb kept only the in-frame ones, dropping some. The repertoire holds fewer than 350,000 clones, over 12% seen once, with less than 0.02% in the top ten. Sequencing was done on a sample of naive CD4+ T cells from blood. All receptors derive from a man between 18 and 29 years old with type 1 diabetes.

There are a few counts of this clone. The chain combines TRBV5-1 with TRBJ2-7; the D is unclear. CDR3 length: 13 amino acids. From germline, CDR1 is SGHRS and CDR2 YFSETQ. Trimming pared 0 bases from V and 2 bases from J, leaving 6 bases between. The CDR3 sequence is CASSLDFTYEQYF. As DNA, the CDR3 is TGCGCCAGCAGCTTGGACTTCACCTACGAGCAGTACTTC.

This clone came up a few times. The V call is TRBV19, the J call TRBJ2-1; 10 positions match TRBD2. Germline loops: CDR1 LNHDA, CDR2 SQIVND (reference sequence). This CDR3 is built from 14 residues. V dropped 5 bases and J dropped 7; count of bases not matched to a gene: 5. CDR3 residues: CASSLAGGWNEQFF. The CDR3 DNA reads as TGTGCCAGTAGTTTAGCGGGAGGATGGAATGAGCAGTTCTTC.

The V and J genes are TRBV25-1 and TRBJ2-7, with TRBD2 identical over 9 bases. J lost 1 base, V lost 8 bases, and 6 bases had no gene match. Germline CDR1 is MGHDK and CDR2 is SYGVNS. This CDR3 has 14 residues. The DNA of the CDR3 is TGTGCCAGCGGTAGACTAGCGGAGTCCTACGAGCAGTACTTC. As protein: CASGRLAESYEQYF.

CDR3 in amino acids: CASRTSGGRYTQYF. CDR3 sequence (DNA): TGTGCCAGCAGAACTAGCGGGGGGAGGTATACGCAGTATTTT. The chain employs TRBV28 and TRBJ2-3; 12 bases are shared with TRBD2. CDR1 and CDR2 (germline): MDHEN, SYDVKM. The CDR3 is 14 residues long. Trimming cost V 6 bases and J 7 bases; bases outside gene matches: 5.

V and J are TRBV5-4 and TRBJ2-5; D not resolved. Germline CDR1 and CDR2: SGHNT and YYREEE (reference sequence). The CDR3 covers 15 residues. V lost 0 bases, J lost 1 base, and 10 bases lay in between. The CDR3: CASSLDSLLQETQYF. Written as DNA, the CDR3 is TGTGCCAGCAGCTTGGACAGCTTGCTCCAAGAGACCCAGTACTTC.

The chain joins TRBV27 to TRBJ1-1, with 8 bases matching TRBD1. The V and J ends lost 5 bases and 4 bases, in that order; junction bases with no gene match: 3. This CDR3 contains 13 residues. Germline CDR1 is MNHEY and CDR2 is SMNVEV (reference sequence). The CDR3 coding sequence is TGTGCCAGCAGTCTCAGGGGGCTCACTGAAGCTTTCTTT. Translating it yields CASSLRGLTEAFF.

The genes are TRBV5-1 and TRBJ2-2, with TRBD2 matching 8 bases. The V gene end was trimmed by 2 bases and the J gene end by 2 bases; junction bases not matched to a gene: 2. The germline gives CDR1 SGHRS, CDR2 YFSETQ. The CDR3 totals 15 residues. The DNA for the CDR3 is TGCGCCAGCAGCTTCGCGGGGGGTAACACCGGGGAGCTGTTTTTT. Translating it yields CASSFAGGNTGELFF.

This clone was counted only a few times. V usage is TRBV6-6 and J usage is TRBJ2-1, with D unclear. CDR3 length: 13 residues. CDR1 is MNHNY and CDR2 is SVGAGI in the germline V gene (reference sequence). Trimming stripped 2 bases from V and 6 bases from J, with 8 bases between. In DNA form, the CDR3 reads TGTGCCAGCAGTTACAAGACTGGCAATGAGCAGTTCTTC. Protein: CASSYKTGNEQFF.

The sample holds a few counts of this clone. The gene calls are TRBV28 and TRBJ2-7; 8 bases align to TRBD1. The length of the CDR3 is 14 residues. Germline CDR1 is MDHEN and CDR2 is SYDVKM. V shed 2 bases, J shed 6 bases, and the junction held 6 bases outside the gene matches. The CDR3 sequence: CASSLGGQGGEQYF. CDR3 DNA: TGTGCCAGCAGTTTAGGAGGACAGGGAGGCGAGCAGTACTTC.

The V gene is TRBV4-3, the J gene TRBJ1-2, with 8 bases lining up with TRBD1. This CDR3 has 15 amino acids. The germline V gene encodes CDR1 LGHNA and CDR2 YSLEER. The J segment lost 0 bases and the V segment lost 4 bases, leaving 4 bases of the junction unmatched. CDR3 amino acids: CASSLQTGANYGYTF. CDR3 DNA sequence: TGCGCCAGCAGCCTCCAGACAGGGGCTAACTATGGCTACACCTTC.

The rearrangement links TRBV19 to TRBJ1-2; 7 bases are a match to TRBD1. The J segment lost 4 bases and the V segment lost 3 bases, leaving 8 bases of the junction unmatched. The CDR3 covers 15 residues. Per the germline V gene, CDR1 is LNHDA and CDR2 is SQIVND (reference sequence). CDR3 coding DNA: TGTGCCAGTAGTATCCCCTGGGACAGTTCCTATGGCTACACCTTC. It translates to CASSIPWDSSYGYTF.

This clone was detected a few times. This rearrangement joins TRBV29-1 to TRBJ2-5; 8 bases match TRBD2. The CDR3 is 13 residues long. CDR1 is SQVTM and CDR2 is ANQGSEA in the germline V gene. V lost 5 bases to trimming and J lost 0 bases; unmatched junction nucleotides: 2. CDR3 residues: CSVRGRYQETQYF. CDR3 bases: TGCAGCGTTCGCGGGAGGTACCAAGAGACCCAGTACTTC.

The genes are TRBV18 and TRBJ2-1; 8 nucleotides match TRBD2. CDR1 and CDR2 (germline): KGHSH, LQKENI. After removal of 3 bases from V and 10 bases from J, the junction contained 14 bases not matched to a gene. The CDR3 is made up of 16 amino acids. The CDR3 coding sequence is TGTGCCAGCTCACCCAGTGTGTTAGCGGGGTTACAAGAGCAGTTCTTC. Residues: CASSPSVLAGLQEQFF.

This clone was recorded a few times. The V gene is TRBV9, the J gene TRBJ2-2, with a tentative D call TRBD2 (6 bases). Germline V CDR1 and CDR2: SGDLS, YYNGEE. The germline V and J ends were trimmed by 6 bases and 3 bases, with 18 bases remaining between them. The CDR3 is 16 residues long. In nucleotides, the CDR3 is TGTGCCAGCACCCCCGCCGGGGGTTCGTACACCGGGGAGCTGTTTTTT. Translating it yields CASTPAGGSYTGELFF.

The chain is built from TRBV18 and TRBJ2-7; 7 nucleotides line up with TRBD2. Germline lookup yields CDR1 KGHSH and CDR2 LQKENI. After removal of 0 bases from V and 6 bases from J, the junction contained 8 bases not matched to a gene. The CDR3 extends over 15 amino acids. As DNA, the CDR3 is TGTGCCAGCTCACCACCCAGTCGCGGGAGTGGCGAGCAGTACTTC. Its protein product is CASSPPSRGSGEQYF.

The gene calls are TRBV28 and TRBJ2-3, with D unclear. Germline loops: CDR1 MDHEN, CDR2 SYDVKM. The CDR3 spans 18 residues. The V and J ends lost 6 bases and 2 bases respectively, with 24 bases between them. The CDR3 loop reads CASSPILLGLLPTDTQYF. CDR3 coding DNA: TGTGCCAGCAGCCCCATTCTTTTGGGTCTACTACCCACAGATACGCAGTATTTT.

This sequence joins TRBV19 and TRBJ1-5; D gene uncertain. The germline V gene has CDR1 LNHDA and CDR2 SQIVND (reference sequence). V lost 5 bases to trimming and J lost 3 bases, with 8 bases between them. This CDR3 is 13 amino acids long. DNA for the CDR3: TGTGCCAGTAGTCTCTGGCTCAATCAGCCCCAGCATTTT. Translation gives CASSLWLNQPQHF.

The gene calls are TRBV18 and TRBJ2-7, with D possibly matching TRBD2 (5 bases). The CDR3 covers 13 residues. V was shortened by 2 bases and J by 4 bases, with 9 bases between the two germline ends. CDR1 and CDR2 from the germline V gene are KGHSH and LQKENI. CDR3 DNA: TGTGCCAGCTCACCATCCCCGGGGTACGAGCAGTACTTC. This codes for CASSPSPGYEQYF.

This clone turned up a few times. The chain carries TRBV19 and TRBJ2-7; 12 bases fit TRBD2. CDR1 is LNHDA, CDR2 SQIVND, per germline (reference sequence). This CDR3 spans 14 amino acids. V lost 10 bases to trimming and J lost 2 bases; unmatched junction nucleotides: 6. Written as DNA, the CDR3 is TGTGCCACCTCGACTAGCGGGAGAACCTACGAGCAGTACTTC. Translation gives CATSTSGRTYEQYF.

The chain has TRBV10-3 and TRBJ2-7; 10 bases match TRBD1. The CDR3 runs to 14 residues. Germline loops: CDR1 ENHRY, CDR2 SYGVKD. Trimming cost V 8 bases and J 4 bases; bases outside gene matches: 8. The CDR3 DNA reads as TGTGCCATCGCCGACAGGGGGCAGGCTTACGAGCAGTACTTC. Translation: CAIADRGQAYEQYF.

Only a few counts were recorded for this clone. V is TRBV9 and J is TRBJ2-2, with TRBD2 identical over 8 bases. From germline, CDR1 is SGDLS and CDR2 YYNGEE. The trim removed 4 bases at V and 3 bases at J, leaving 8 bases unmatched. This CDR3 region has 16 residues. CDR3 in amino acids: CASSIGSGSDTGELFF. In DNA form, the CDR3 reads TGTGCCAGCAGCATTGGAAGCGGGAGTGACACCGGGGAGCTGTTTTTT.

This clone has more than one count but fewer than ten. V usage is TRBV27 and J usage is TRBJ2-1; no reliable D call. Per the germline V gene, CDR1 is MNHEY and CDR2 is SMNVEV (reference sequence). CDR3 length: 15 amino acids. With 5 bases removed from V and 5 bases from J, the gap between germline ends came to 16 bases. The CDR3 bases are TGTGCCAGCAGTAACCCAAGTGCGAGGAACAATGAGCAGTTCTTC. Translating it yields CASSNPSARNNEQFF.

This rearrangement joins TRBV18 to TRBJ2-5; D not resolved. The ends were cut back, 2 bases at V and 4 bases at J, with 11 bases in the middle. In germline, CDR1 is KGHSH, CDR2 LQKENI. The CDR3 length is 14 residues. CDR3 nucleotides: TGTGCCAGCTCACCATCCAGTTCTCGAGAGACCCAGTACTTC. It is translated as CASSPSSSRETQYF.

In nucleotides, the CDR3 is TGTGCCAGCAGTTTATCGGCAGGGTCCTACGAGCAGTACTTC. Translated: CASSLSAGSYEQYF. The V and J genes are TRBV27 and TRBJ2-7; maybe TRBD1 (5 bases). This CDR3 is 14 amino acids long. V was shortened by 0 bases and J by 1 base, with 7 bases between the two germline ends. The V gene's germline CDR1 is MNHEY and CDR2 SMNVEV (reference sequence).

V is TRBV5-1 and J is TRBJ2-3, with D unresolved. The V gene lost 5 bases and the J gene lost 1 base, with 17 bases spanning the gap. Germline CDR1 SGHRS, CDR2 YFSETQ. CDR3 length: 16 amino acids. CDR3 amino acids: CASSGAVKSRTDTQYF. CDR3 sequence (DNA): TGCGCCAGCAGTGGAGCAGTTAAGTCCCGCACAGATACGCAGTATTTT.

This clone appeared a few times. V gene TRBV18 combines with J gene TRBJ2-7; D gene ambiguous. The CDR3 extends over 11 amino acids. Per the germline V gene, CDR1 is KGHSH and CDR2 is LQKENI. The germline V and J ends were trimmed by 4 bases and 13 bases, with 14 bases remaining between them. The CDR3 nucleotides are TGTGCCAGCTCACTAGATCAAACGGTATACTTC. Translated: CASSLDQTVYF.